A selection of T cell receptor beta chains follows, all from one sample in a study of cytomegalovirus exposure and HLA in healthy donors. Sequencing used immunoSEQ multiplex PCR; TCRdb keeps in-frame clones, though not all of them. The sample holds some 160,000 clones, 70% to 90% seen once. The material sequenced was PBMCs. These receptors were taken from a man younger than 40 in good health and CMV-seropositive. CDR3s include the opening cysteine and the closing phenylalanine or tryptophan. The D gene is left open where the match is weak. Not every row has a clone size; where given, it reads once, few, many or a size class.

j_gene: TRBJ2-7
v_gene: TRBV28
d_gene: NA
abundance: NA
CDR3aa: CASRTSSYEQYF
CDR3nt: TGTGCCAGCAGGACTAGTTCCTACGAGCAGTACTTC

j_gene: TRBJ2-3
v_gene: TRBV7-2
d_gene: TRBD2
abundance: NA
CDR3aa: CASSFSGRAVYTQYF
CDR3nt: TGTGCCAGCAGCTTTAGCGGGAGGGCCGTGTATACGCAGTATTTT

j_gene: TRBJ2-1
v_gene: TRBV7-3
d_gene: TRBD2
abundance: NA
CDR3aa: CASSLSGGTSGSDEQFF
CDR3nt: TGTGCCAGCAGCTTATCCGGGGGGACTAGCGGGAGCGATGAGCAGTTCTTC

j_gene: TRBJ1-1
v_gene: TRBV5-4
d_gene: NA
abundance: few
CDR3aa: CASSLAAGNTEAFF
CDR3nt: TGTGCCAGCAGCTTGGCCGCGGGGAACACTGAAGCTTTCTTT

j_gene: TRBJ2-7
v_gene: TRBV19
d_gene: NA
abundance: NA
CDR3aa: CASSIWGSNYEQYF
CDR3nt: TGTGCCAGTAGTATTTGGGGCAGCAACTACGAGCAGTACTTC

j_gene: TRBJ1-2
v_gene: TRBV19
d_gene: TRBD1
abundance: NA
CDR3aa: CASSILGGTVDGYTF
CDR3nt: TGTGCCAGTAGTATATTGGGCGGGACAGTCGATGGCTACACCTTC

j_gene: TRBJ2-2
v_gene: TRBV27
d_gene: NA
abundance: NA
CDR3aa: CASWGQNTGELFF
CDR3nt: TGTGCCAGTTGGGGCCAGAACACCGGGGAGCTGTTTTTT

j_gene: TRBJ2-1
v_gene: TRBV15
d_gene: TRBD2
abundance: NA
CDR3aa: CATSRDRLAHNEQFF
CDR3nt: TGTGCCACCAGCAGAGATAGACTAGCCCACAATGAGCAGTTCTTC

j_gene: TRBJ1-4
v_gene: TRBV11-3
d_gene: TRBD1
abundance: NA
CDR3aa: CASSFGGQGNEKLFF
CDR3nt: TGTGCCAGCAGCTTCGGCGGACAGGGTAATGAAAAACTGTTTTTT

j_gene: TRBJ1-5
v_gene: TRBV19
d_gene: NA
abundance: NA
CDR3aa: CASTAQGPYSNQPQHF
CDR3nt: TGTGCCAGTACCGCTCAGGGGCCTTATAGCAATCAGCCCCAGCATTTT

j_gene: TRBJ2-3
v_gene: TRBV5-1
d_gene: TRBD2
abundance: NA
CDR3aa: CASSDQAGLTDTQYF
CDR3nt: TGCGCCAGCAGCGATCAAGCGGGGCTCACAGATACGCAGTATTTT

j_gene: TRBJ1-5
v_gene: TRBV7-2
d_gene: TRBD1
abundance: NA
CDR3aa: CASSPGTGGAYSNQPQHF
CDR3nt: TGTGCCAGCAGTCCCGGGACAGGGGGCGCGTATAGCAATCAGCCCCAGCATTTT

j_gene: TRBJ2-1
v_gene: TRBV7-9
d_gene: TRBD2
abundance: NA
CDR3aa: CASSLAGRADEQFF
CDR3nt: TGTGCCAGCAGCTTAGCCGGGAGGGCAGATGAGCAGTTCTTC

j_gene: TRBJ1-1
v_gene: TRBV20-1
d_gene: NA
abundance: NA
CDR3aa: CSASVNTEAFF
CDR3nt: TGCAGTGCTAGCGTGAACACTGAAGCTTTCTTT

j_gene: TRBJ2-1
v_gene: TRBV4-1
d_gene: NA
abundance: NA
CDR3aa: CASSQDRQGPRSYNEQFF
CDR3nt: TGCGCCAGCAGCCAAGATCGGCAGGGCCCGAGGTCCTACAATGAGCAGTTCTTC

j_gene: TRBJ2-5
v_gene: TRBV13
d_gene: TRBD1
abundance: NA
CDR3aa: CASSSRGTGTQYF
CDR3nt: TGTGCCAGCAGCTCCCGCGGGACAGGGACCCAGTACTTC

j_gene: TRBJ2-1
v_gene: TRBV6-1
d_gene: TRBD2
abundance: NA
CDR3aa: CASWEAGGLDEQFF
CDR3nt: TGTGCCAGCTGGGAGGCGGGGGGGTTGGATGAGCAGTTCTTC

j_gene: TRBJ2-1
v_gene: TRBV5-1
d_gene: TRBD2
abundance: NA
CDR3aa: CASSLTTSGAYNEQFF
CDR3nt: TGCGCCAGCAGCCTGACTACTAGCGGGGCCTACAATGAGCAGTTCTTC

j_gene: TRBJ2-7
v_gene: TRBV5-6
d_gene: TRBD1
abundance: few
CDR3aa: CASSRSGTGSYEQYF
CDR3nt: TGTGCCAGCAGCAGATCCGGGACAGGGAGTTACGAGCAGTACTTC

j_gene: TRBJ1-1
v_gene: TRBV10-1
d_gene: TRBD1
abundance: NA
CDR3aa: CASSARTGVEDTEAFF
CDR3nt: TGCGCCAGCAGTGCCCGGACAGGGGTCGAGGACACTGAAGCTTTCTTT

j_gene: TRBJ2-7
v_gene: TRBV6-6
d_gene: TRBD1
abundance: NA
CDR3aa: CASSGTGLDYEQYF
CDR3nt: TGTGCCAGCAGCGGGACAGGTTTAGACTACGAGCAGTACTTC

j_gene: TRBJ2-7
v_gene: TRBV5-6
d_gene: NA
abundance: NA
CDR3aa: CASTWQGMEQYF
CDR3nt: TGTGCCAGCACCTGGCAGGGCATGGAGCAGTACTTC

j_gene: TRBJ1-2
v_gene: TRBV29-1
d_gene: NA
abundance: NA
CDR3aa: CSVFDYGYTF
CDR3nt: TGCAGCGTTTTCGACTATGGCTACACCTTC

j_gene: TRBJ2-3
v_gene: TRBV4-3
d_gene: NA
abundance: many
CDR3aa: CASSQAAPGDGTDTQYF
CDR3nt: TGCGCCAGCAGCCAAGCTGCCCCGGGAGACGGTACAGATACGCAGTATTTT

j_gene: TRBJ1-1
v_gene: TRBV19
d_gene: NA
abundance: NA
CDR3aa: CASSITGTMNTEAFF
CDR3nt: TGTGCCAGTAGTATAACAGGGACCATGAACACTGAAGCTTTCTTT

j_gene: TRBJ2-7
v_gene: TRBV30
d_gene: TRBD2
abundance: NA
CDR3aa: CAWTSGRYNEQYF
CDR3nt: TGTGCCTGGACTAGCGGGAGATACAACGAGCAGTACTTC

j_gene: TRBJ2-7
v_gene: TRBV4-3
d_gene: NA
abundance: NA
CDR3aa: CASSQDLALPSYEQYF
CDR3nt: TGCGCCAGCAGCCAAGATCTGGCACTACCTTCCTACGAGCAGTACTTC

j_gene: TRBJ2-7
v_gene: TRBV5-1
d_gene: TRBD1
abundance: NA
CDR3aa: CASSTGDRTIYEQYF
CDR3nt: TGCGCCAGCAGCACTGGGGACAGGACGATTTACGAGCAGTACTTC

j_gene: TRBJ1-1
v_gene: TRBV19
d_gene: NA
abundance: NA
CDR3aa: CASRRGSTEAFF
CDR3nt: TGTGCCAGTAGGCGAGGTTCCACTGAAGCTTTCTTT